This T cell receptor (beta chain) comes out of a study of blood T cell repertoires in COVID-19. Study details: The samples span acute and convalescent COVID-19 from the United States, Italy and Spain. Sources were T cells, B-cell-depleted T cells, or PBMCs; the material itself was cDNA or gDNA.

Authors' methods: Amplified reference gene primers provided the basis for estimating nucleated cell counts. Sequencing was performed with immunoSEQ multiplex PCR; in TCRdb, only in-frame clones are kept and a portion is missing. The D gene and trimming were derived from the DNA, and the V and J assignments and clone size from that table. The sample lists some 200,000 clones; under 85% were seen once. The CDR3 totals 14 residues. The germline V gene has CDR1 KGHSH and CDR2 LQKENI. Trimming took 6 bases from V and 5 from J, leaving 15 bases between them. This receptor was obtained from a woman aged 40 to 50 with acute or convalescent COVID-19. Sample: peripheral blood. The J gene is TRBJ2-3, the V gene TRBV18; tentative D call: TRBD2 (6 bases). This CDR3 is CASSYDFGGDTQYF. CDR3 DNA: TGTGCCAGCTCCTATGACTTCGGGGGAGATACGCAGTATTTT.